This T cell receptor beta chain came from a study of tumour-infiltrating T cells in Burkitt lymphoma. Study-wide background: This cohort included all epidemiological subtypes of Burkitt lymphoma. Productive clonality predicted overall and progression-free survival.

From germline, CDR1 is MNHEY and CDR2 SMNVEV (reference sequence). V lost 3 bases to trimming and J lost 0 bases, with 8 bases between them. The CDR3 length is 14 residues. Only a few counts were recorded for this clone. Its antigen is still unknown. Study observations and caveats: Several public clonotypes were shared across many Burkitt lymphoma patients.

Libraries were prepared by immunoSEQ multiplex PCR; TCRdb keeps only in-frame clonotypes and omits some of them. The table records tens of thousands of clones, roughly 30% of them present only once. The TCR originated in a human donor with Burkitt lymphoma. Sample: tumor tissue. The chain combines TRBV27 with TRBJ2-5; D remains unclear. CDR3 region: CASSFSLYQETQYF. In DNA form, the CDR3 reads TGTGCCAGCAGTTTTTCTCTGTACCAAGAGACCCAGTACTTC.